This T cell receptor (beta chain) was retrieved from a study of technical replicates of blood from several donors. CDR1 is MNHNS and CDR2 is SASEGT in the germline V gene. With 10 bases removed from V and 4 bases from J, the gap between germline ends came to 11 bases. The CDR3 is made up of 12 amino acids. Measured with immunoSEQ multiplex PCR; TCRdb has only the in-frame clones, and not every one. The table shows over 55,000 clones, with 87% occurring only once. V gene TRBV6-1 combines with J gene TRBJ1-5; D remains unclear. The source is a human donor in good health. Some clones in this sample may be carry-over from other donors' samples. Material: PBMCs. CDR3 in DNA: TGTGCCACCCGGGGTAGAAATCAGCCCCAGCATTTT. It specifies CATRGRNQPQHF.